Given below is one TCR beta chain in context. Per the authors' pipeline: Estimated nucleated cell counts came from reference gene primer amplification. Profiling relied on immunoSEQ multiplex PCR, and the TCRdb table lists in-frame clones only, not all of them. For V, J and clone size, that table is used; D and trimming come from the DNA. The sample has tens of thousands of clones, more than 75% seen once. This sample is drawn from a study of blood T cell repertoires in COVID-19. Study details: Sites in the United States, Italy and Spain provided acute and convalescent COVID-19 samples. PBMCs, B-cell-depleted T cells, or T cells provided the cDNA or gDNA that made up the material.

The V and J ends lost 2 bases and 10 bases respectively, with 11 bases between them. Germline V CDR1 and CDR2: SGHAT, FQDESV (reference sequence). This CDR3 has 12 residues. The material sequenced was peripheral blood. This chain uses TRBV11-1 with TRBJ1-1; possible D gene TRBD1, 5 bases. The clonotype originates from a human donor in a cohort sampled during active COVID-19. CDR3 residues: CASSLRTGRAFF. For the CDR3, the DNA is TGTGCCAGCAGCTTACGCACAGGACGAGCTTTCTTT.